This T cell receptor (beta chain) emerged from a study of patients and donors after allogeneic stem cell transplantation. From the RT-PCR reads, TCRdb called clonotypes with MiXCR, one entry per CDR3 protein. The sample has approximately 200,000 distinct CDR3 sequences; approximately 14% are singletons. Ten or more counts support this clonotype. Sequencing input: blood, either unsorted or a sorted T cell fraction (not recorded which). The source is a human donor who was either an allogeneic HSCT recipient or a stem cell or donor lymphocyte infusion donor (not recorded which). It is not recorded whose cells these are; they may come from a transplant donor.

This chain's CDR3 is CASSSVRGFEQYF. Here the CDR3 DNA reads TGTGCCAGCAGTTCAGTACGAGGGTTCGAGCAGTACTTC. This chain uses TRBV2 with TRBJ2-7; a possible D gene is TRBD2 (5 bases). The CDR3 has 13 residues. Germline CDR1 is SNHLY and CDR2 is FYNNEI. Trimming took off 5 bases at V and 6 bases at J, with 14 bases between the two ends. Combining the CDR3 with reference TRBV2 and TRBJ2-7 gives the whole variable domain EPEVTQTPSHQVTQMGQEVILRCVPISNHLYFYWYRQILGQKVEFLVSFYNNEISEKSEIFDDQFSVERPDGSNFTLKIRSTKLEDSAMYFCASSSVRGFEQYFGPGTRLTVT.